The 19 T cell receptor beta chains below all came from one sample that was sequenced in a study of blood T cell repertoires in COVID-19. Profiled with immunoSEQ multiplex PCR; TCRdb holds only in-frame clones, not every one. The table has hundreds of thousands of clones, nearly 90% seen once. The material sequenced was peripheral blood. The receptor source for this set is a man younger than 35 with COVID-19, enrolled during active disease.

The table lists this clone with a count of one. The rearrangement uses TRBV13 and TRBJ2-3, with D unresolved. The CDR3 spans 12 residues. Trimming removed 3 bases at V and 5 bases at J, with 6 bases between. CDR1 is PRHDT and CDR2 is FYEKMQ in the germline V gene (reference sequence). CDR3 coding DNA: TGTGCCAGCAGCTTTAGACTAGATACGCAGTATTTT. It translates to CASSFRLDTQYF.

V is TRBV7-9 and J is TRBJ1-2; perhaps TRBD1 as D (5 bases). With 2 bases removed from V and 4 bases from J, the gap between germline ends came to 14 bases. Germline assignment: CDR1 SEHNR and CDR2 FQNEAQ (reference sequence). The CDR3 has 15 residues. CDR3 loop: CASSLPGGIVYGYTF. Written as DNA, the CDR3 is TGTGCCAGCAGCTTACCGGGGGGGATCGTCTATGGCTACACCTTC.

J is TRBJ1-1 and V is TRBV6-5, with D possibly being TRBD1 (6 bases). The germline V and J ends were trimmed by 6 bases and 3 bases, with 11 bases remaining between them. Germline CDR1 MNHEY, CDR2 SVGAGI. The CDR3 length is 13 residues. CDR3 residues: CASRGQTDTEAFF. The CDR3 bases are TGTGCCAGCAGAGGACAGACTGACACTGAAGCTTTCTTT.

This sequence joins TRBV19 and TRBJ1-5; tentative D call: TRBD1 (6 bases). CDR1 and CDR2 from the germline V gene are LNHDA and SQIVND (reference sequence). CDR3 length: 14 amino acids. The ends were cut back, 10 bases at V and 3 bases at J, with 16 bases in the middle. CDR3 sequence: CATVARDNNQPQHF. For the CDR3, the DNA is TGTGCCACCGTAGCCCGGGACAACAATCAGCCCCAGCATTTT.

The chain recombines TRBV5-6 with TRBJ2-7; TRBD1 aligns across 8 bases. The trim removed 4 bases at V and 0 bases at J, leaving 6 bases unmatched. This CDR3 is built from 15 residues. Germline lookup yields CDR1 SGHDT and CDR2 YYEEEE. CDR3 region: CASSPRTGSSYEQYF. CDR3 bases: TGTGCCAGCAGCCCACGGACAGGGAGCTCCTACGAGCAGTACTTC.

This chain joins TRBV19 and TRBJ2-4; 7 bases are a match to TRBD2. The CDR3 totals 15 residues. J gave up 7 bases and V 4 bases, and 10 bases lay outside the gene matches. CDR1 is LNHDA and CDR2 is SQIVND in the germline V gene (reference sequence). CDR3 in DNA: TGTGCCAGTAGTAAGAGGGAGGGCTTCAGGAACATTCAGTACTTC. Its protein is CASSKREGFRNIQYF.

CDR3 residues: CASSPLDRGGSDGYTF. The CDR3 DNA sequence: TGTGCCAGCTCACCACTTGATCGGGGGGGAAGCGATGGCTACACCTTC. The V call is TRBV18, the J call TRBJ1-2; possibly TRBD1 for D (5 bases). This CDR3 comprises 16 residues. Germline-derived CDR1 and CDR2 are KGHSH and LQKENI. With 1 base removed from V and 6 bases from J, the gap between germline ends came to 18 bases.

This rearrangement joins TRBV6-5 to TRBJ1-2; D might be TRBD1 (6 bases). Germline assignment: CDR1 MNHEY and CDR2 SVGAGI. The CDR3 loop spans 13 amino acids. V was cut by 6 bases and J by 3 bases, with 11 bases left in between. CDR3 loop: CASSLGGHYGYTF. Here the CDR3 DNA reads TGTGCCAGCAGCCTGGGGGGGCACTATGGCTACACCTTC.

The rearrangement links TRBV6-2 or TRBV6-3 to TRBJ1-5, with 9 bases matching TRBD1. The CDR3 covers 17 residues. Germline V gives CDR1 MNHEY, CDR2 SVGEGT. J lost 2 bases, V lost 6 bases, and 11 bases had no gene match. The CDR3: CASSLDPGQGRNQPQHF. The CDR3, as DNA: TGTGCCAGCAGCCTCGATCCGGGACAGGGCCGCAATCAGCCCCAGCATTTT.

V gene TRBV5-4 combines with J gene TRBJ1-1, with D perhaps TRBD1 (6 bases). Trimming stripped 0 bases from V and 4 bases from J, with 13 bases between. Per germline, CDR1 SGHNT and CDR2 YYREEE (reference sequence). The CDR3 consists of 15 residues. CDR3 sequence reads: CASSLAGDIGTEAFF. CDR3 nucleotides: TGTGCCAGCAGCTTGGCAGGGGATATAGGCACTGAAGCTTTCTTT. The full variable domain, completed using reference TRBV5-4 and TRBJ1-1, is ETGVTQSPTHLIKTRGQQVTLRCSSQSGHNTVSWYQQALGQGPQFIFQYYREEENGRGNFPPRFSGLQFPNYSSELNVNALELDDSALYLCASSLAGDIGTEAFFGQGTRLTVV.

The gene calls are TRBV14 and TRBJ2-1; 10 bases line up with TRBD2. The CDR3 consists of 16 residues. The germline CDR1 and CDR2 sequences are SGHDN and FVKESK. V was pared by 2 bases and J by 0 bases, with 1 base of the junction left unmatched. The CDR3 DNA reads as TGTGCCAGCAGCCAAATAGCGGGAGGCTCCTACAATGAGCAGTTCTTC. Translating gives CASSQIAGGSYNEQFF.

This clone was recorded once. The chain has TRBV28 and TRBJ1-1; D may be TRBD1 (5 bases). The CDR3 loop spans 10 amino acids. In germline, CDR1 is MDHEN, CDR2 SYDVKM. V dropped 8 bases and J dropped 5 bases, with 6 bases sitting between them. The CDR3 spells CASGGTEAFF. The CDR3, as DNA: TGTGCCAGCGGGGGGACTGAAGCTTTCTTT.

CDR3 in amino acids: CASSLLSGMNTGELFF. The CDR3, as DNA: TGTGCCAGTAGTCTCCTCTCGGGGATGAACACCGGGGAGCTGTTTTTT. The chain uses TRBV19 and TRBJ2-2; possibly TRBD2 for D (5 bases). V shed 5 bases and J shed 1 base, with 14 bases lying between them. The CDR3 runs to 16 residues. CDR1 and CDR2 from the germline V gene are LNHDA and SQIVND (reference sequence).

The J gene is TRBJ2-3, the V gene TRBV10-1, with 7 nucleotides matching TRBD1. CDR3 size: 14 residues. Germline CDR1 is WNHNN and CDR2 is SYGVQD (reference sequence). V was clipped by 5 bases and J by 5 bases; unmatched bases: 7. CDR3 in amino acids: CASSQGGARDTQYF. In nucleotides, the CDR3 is TGCGCCAGCAGTCAAGGGGGCGCGAGAGATACGCAGTATTTT.

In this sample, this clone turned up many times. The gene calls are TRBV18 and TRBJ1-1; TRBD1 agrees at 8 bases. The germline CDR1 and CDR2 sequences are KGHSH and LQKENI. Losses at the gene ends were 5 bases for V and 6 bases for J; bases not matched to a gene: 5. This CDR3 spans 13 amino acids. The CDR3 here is CASSTDRGAEAFF. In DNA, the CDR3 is TGTGCCAGCTCAACTGACAGGGGAGCTGAAGCTTTCTTT.

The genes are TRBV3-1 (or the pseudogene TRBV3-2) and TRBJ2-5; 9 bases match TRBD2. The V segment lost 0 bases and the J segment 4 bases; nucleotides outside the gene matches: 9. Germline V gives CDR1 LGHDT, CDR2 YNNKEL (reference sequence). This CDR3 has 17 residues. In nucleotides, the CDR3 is TGTGCCAGCAGCCAAGATCTTCGGCGGGGGGGAGGAGAGACCCAGTACTTC. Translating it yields CASSQDLRRGGGETQYF.

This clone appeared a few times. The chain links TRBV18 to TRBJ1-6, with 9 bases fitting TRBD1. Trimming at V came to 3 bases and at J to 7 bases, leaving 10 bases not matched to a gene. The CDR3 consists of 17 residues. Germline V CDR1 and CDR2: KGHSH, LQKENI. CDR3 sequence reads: CASSPQRDRDGNSPLHF. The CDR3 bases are TGTGCCAGCTCACCCCAGCGGGACAGGGATGGAAATTCACCCCTCCACTTT.

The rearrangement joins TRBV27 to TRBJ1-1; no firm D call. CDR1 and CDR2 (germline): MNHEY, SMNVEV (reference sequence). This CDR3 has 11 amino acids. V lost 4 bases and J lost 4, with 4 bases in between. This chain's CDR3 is CASSYGTEAFF. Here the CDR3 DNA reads TGTGCCAGCAGTTACGGCACTGAAGCTTTCTTT.

CDR3 sequence: CASSLDPTSGGELFF. CDR3 bases: TGTGCCAGCAGCTTGGATCCGACTAGCGGGGGGGAGCTGTTTTTT. The chain recombines TRBV5-8 with TRBJ2-2; 10 nucleotides agree with TRBD2. The CDR3 covers 15 residues. The J segment lost 8 bases and the V segment lost 0 bases, leaving 4 bases of the junction unmatched. Germline values: CDR1 SGHTS, CDR2 YDEGEE.